Following are 8 T cell receptor beta chains from one sample sequenced in a study of OX40 agonist ivuxolimab in advanced cancers. Libraries were prepared by immunoSEQ multiplex PCR; TCRdb keeps only in-frame clonotypes and omits some of them. The profile covers about 77,000 clones, with around 83% appearing a single time and approximately 0.8% taken by the ten largest. Here the sequenced sample was CD4+ or CD8+ T cells sorted from blood, taken in a trial of the OX40 agonist ivuxolimab. The source of these receptors is an adult with an advanced solid tumor such as melanoma, head and neck, liver or kidney cancer.

The V gene is TRBV14, the J gene TRBJ2-1; tentatively, D is TRBD2 (7 bases). The CDR3 loop spans 16 amino acids. Germline CDR1 reads SGHDN; CDR2 reads FVKESK. Trimming removed 2 bases at V and 5 bases at J, with 16 bases between. CDR3 amino acids: CASSQSLWGGHNEQFF. The CDR3 nucleotides read TGTGCCAGCAGCCAAAGCTTATGGGGGGGGCACAATGAGCAGTTCTTC. Combining the CDR3 with reference TRBV14 and TRBJ2-1 gives the whole variable domain EAGVTQFPSHSVIEKGQTVTLRCDPISGHDNLYWYRRVMGKEIKFLLHFVKESKQDESGMPNNRFLAERTGGTYSTLKVQPAELEDSGVYFCASSQSLWGGHNEQFFGPGTRLTVL.

About this clone itself: The junction does not match germline at one end; this may be a read error. The rearrangement uses TRBV6-1 and TRBJ2-7; TRBD2 might be the D (5 bases). CDR1 is MNHNS, CDR2 SASEGT, per germline. CDR3 size: 11 residues. CDR3: CASSNGPSGGF. The DNA of the CDR3 is TGTGCCAGCAGTAACGGGCCCAGCGGTGGCTTC.

V and J are TRBV5-4 and TRBJ2-5; possibly TRBD2 for D (10 bases). V lost 3 bases to trimming and J lost 4 bases, with 25 bases between them. The CDR3 loop spans 18 amino acids. CDR1 is SGHNT and CDR2 is YYREEE in the germline V gene (reference sequence). For the CDR3, the DNA is TGTGCCAGCAGCTCCCGGACTAGCGGACAGGGGACGGGAGAGACCCAGTACTTC. Its translation is CASSSRTSGQGTGETQYF.

This chain connects TRBV19 to TRBJ2-1; D may be TRBD1 (7 bases). Deletions cut 3 bases from V and 5 bases from J, with 14 bases between. CDR3 length: 15 amino acids. Per the germline V gene, CDR1 is LNHDA and CDR2 is SQIVND (reference sequence). CDR3 sequence: CASSMGQGGDNEQFF. CDR3 bases: TGTGCCAGTAGTATGGGCCAGGGGGGAGACAATGAGCAGTTCTTC.

The V and J genes are TRBV7-3 and TRBJ2-2; 7 bases align to TRBD2. CDR1 is SGHTA and CDR2 is FQGTGA in the germline V gene. Trimming took 7 bases from V and 11 from J; bases not matched to a gene: 13. The CDR3 is made up of 14 amino acids. DNA of the CDR3: TGTGCCAGCACCCGGTCCCCGGGAGGAGGAGAGCTGTTTTTT. Translating it yields CASTRSPGGGELFF.

The chain joins TRBV2 to TRBJ2-7; weak D call: TRBD1 (6 bases). Germline CDR1 reads SNHLY; CDR2 reads FYNNEI. The CDR3 runs 17 residues. Deletions cut 7 bases from V and 4 bases from J, with 26 bases between. CDR3 residues: CASNPRDRPGAKYEQYF. The CDR3 DNA reads as TGTGCCAGCAATCCTCGAGACAGGCCTGGGGCCAAATACGAGCAGTACTTC. The full variable domain, with the rest looked up from reference TRBV2 and TRBJ2-7, is EPEVTQTPSHQVTQMGQEVILRCVPISNHLYFYWYRQILGQKVEFLVSFYNNEISEKSEIFDDQFSVERPDGSNFTLKIRSTKLEDSAMYFCASNPRDRPGAKYEQYFGPGTRLTVT.

In regard to this clone: One end of the junction is discordant with germline, which a read error may explain. The chain has TRBV7-7 and TRBJ2-3; weak D call: TRBD1 (6 bases). Germline lookup yields CDR1 SSHAT and CDR2 FNYEAQ (reference sequence). This CDR3 contains 13 residues. CDR3 protein: CASSLQGADTQYF. Here the CDR3 DNA reads TGTGCTAGCAGCTTACAGGGAGCAGATACGCAGTATTTT.

There are a few counts of this clone. The chain joins TRBV2 to TRBJ1-1; D is undetermined. Germline-derived CDR1 and CDR2 are SNHLY and FYNNEI. The CDR3 is made up of 12 amino acids. Trimming pared 1 base from V and 7 bases from J, leaving 7 bases between. The CDR3 DNA reads as TGTGCCAGCAGTGAAGATATTAGTGAAGCTTTCTTT. Translated, it gives CASSEDISEAFF.